This is a list of T cell receptor beta chains from one sample in a study of blood T cell repertoires in COVID-19. Profiled with immunoSEQ multiplex PCR; TCRdb holds only in-frame clones, not every one. Here the sample spans about 100,000 clones, more than 70% being singletons. The sequenced sample consisted of peripheral blood. The receptors come from a human donor in a cohort sampled during active COVID-19. Both conserved end residues are trimmed from each CDR3.

CDR3,J,V
ASSIGSGGYEQY,TRBJ2-7,TRBV5-5
ASSDASGGIYSYEQY,TRBJ2-7,TRBV6-4
ATSRGDRGTNQPQH,TRBJ1-5,TRBV15
ASSPKDSYEAF,TRBJ1-1,TRBV27
ASSDSSRGSDTQY,TRBJ2-3,TRBV6-4
ASSEGQGAYEQY,TRBJ2-7,TRBV9
ASSLGQGNQPQH,TRBJ1-5,TRBV7-2
ASTLGEGQETQY,TRBJ2-5,TRBV12-5
ASRHDSYEQY,TRBJ2-7,TRBV7-9
ASSLGGGAIEQF,TRBJ2-1,TRBV7-6
ASSPRLAGSYNEQF,TRBJ2-1,TRBV7-2
ASSSPGTSVNEQY,TRBJ2-7,TRBV5-4
ASSSGGSANYNEQF,TRBJ2-1,TRBV2
ASSLDGGNTEAF,TRBJ1-1,TRBV5-1
ASSRDRASLNYGYT,TRBJ1-2,TRBV19
ASSVDPSGGQTIQY,TRBJ2-3,TRBV9
ASSPGGYGNQPQH,TRBJ1-5,TRBV18
ASSLAGGERGNEQF,TRBJ2-1,TRBV5-6
ASSTPNRVNQPQH,TRBJ1-5,TRBV19
ASSSLTGVGEQY,TRBJ2-7,TRBV7-9